This is a list of T cell receptor beta chains from one sample in a study of identical twins. TCRdb independently ran MiXCR on the 5' RACE reads; one entry per CDR3 protein. The sample includes 460,000 or so distinct CDR3 sequences, approximately 14% of them seen just once. The same data also contributed to another study, on yellow fever vaccine responses in identical twins.

Material for sequencing was CD4+ T cells sorted from blood. These TCRs come from a young woman in good health. The CDR3 runs from the conserved cysteine through the conserved F or W. The D gene is left open where the match is weak. Size is stated for part of the rows, as once, few or many counts, or as a class when the clone is expanded.

j_call | d_call | clone_size | v_call | cdr3_length | cdr3_nt | cdr3_aa
TRBJ2-2 | TRBD1 | few | TRBV6-2/TRBV6-3 | 16 | TGTGCCAGCAGTCAGAGACAGGGGTATAACACCGGGGAGCTGTTTTTT | CASSQRQGYNTGELFF
TRBJ2-7 | NA | few | TRBV2 | 12 | TGTGCCAGCAGGCCAGTACTTTACGAGCAGTACTTC | CASRPVLYEQYF
TRBJ2-3 | TRBD1 | NA | TRBV18 | 15 | TGTGCCAGCTCGCGTCAACAGGGGTCCACAGATACGCAGTATTTT | CASSRQQGSTDTQYF
TRBJ2-1 | NA | few | TRBV5-8 | 17 | TGTGCCAGCAGCTTGGGTGAGACAGCCCTCTCCTACAATGAGCAGTTCTTC | CASSLGETALSYNEQFF
TRBJ2-1 | TRBD2 | many | TRBV24-1 | 16 | TGTGCCACCAGTGAACAACTAGCGGGGGGGTACAATGAGCAGTTCTTC | CATSEQLAGGYNEQFF
TRBJ2-6 | TRBD1 | few | TRBV3-1 | 17 | TGTGCCAGCAGCCTCGGGACAGCGATCTCTGGGGCCAACGTCCTGACTTTC | CASSLGTAISGANVLTF
TRBJ2-3 | TRBD2 | NA | TRBV10-3 | 16 | TGTGCCATCTCCCCCCTTGGACTAGCGGCGGGAGATACGCAGTATTTT | CAISPLGLAAGDTQYF
TRBJ1-1 | NA | few | TRBV3-1 | 15 | TGTGCCAGCAGCCCAGTCTTAGGGACCCCAGGTGGAGCTTTCTTT | CASSPVLGTPGGAFF
TRBJ2-1 | TRBD1 | NA | TRBV19 | 14 | TGTGCCAGTCAGGACAGGACCGGCTACAATGAGCAGTTCTTC | CASQDRTGYNEQFF
TRBJ2-7 | NA | NA | TRBV12-3/TRBV12-4 | 13 | TGTGCCAGCAGTTTTGACAGAACCTACGAGCAGTACTTC | CASSFDRTYEQYF
TRBJ2-5 | TRBD2 | many | TRBV12-3/TRBV12-4 | 15 | TGTGCCAGCAGAGCGGGAGGTCTAGGGCAAGAGACCCAGTACTTC | CASRAGGLGQETQYF
TRBJ2-5 | TRBD2 | few | TRBV28 | 15 | TGTGCCAGCAGTTCACACGCAAGCGGGGAAGAGACCCAGTACTTC | CASSSHASGEETQYF
TRBJ1-1 | TRBD1 | NA | TRBV27 | 13 | TGTGCCAGCACCAGGACAGGGACAATTGAAGCTTTCTTT | CASTRTGTIEAFF
TRBJ2-7 | NA | once | TRBV4-3 | 18 | TGCGCCAGCAGCCAAGTGAAAGAGTCTACGGGAGAGTCCCACGAGCAGTACTTC | CASSQVKESTGESHEQYF
TRBJ2-5 | NA | NA | TRBV10-3 | 16 | TGTGCCATCAGTGTCAGAGACAAGTTTTTGCGAGAGACCCAGTACTTC | CAISVRDKFLRETQYF
TRBJ2-7 | NA | NA | TRBV11-3 | 12 | TGTGCCAGCAGCTTAGCGAAAACCGAGCAGTACTTC | CASSLAKTEQYF
TRBJ2-7 | NA | few | TRBV10-3 | 12 | TGTGCCACCCGGGCCGTTACCTACGAGCAGTACTTC | CATRAVTYEQYF
TRBJ1-4 | NA | few | TRBV20-1 | 13 | TGCAGTGCTGGGGGGGGGACTAATGAAAAACTGTTTTTT | CSAGGGTNEKLFF
TRBJ2-7 | NA | few | TRBV18 | 12 | TGTGCCAGCTCACCAGGTTGGAACGAGCAGTACTTC | CASSPGWNEQYF
TRBJ2-3 | TRBD2 | NA | TRBV5-1 | 15 | TGCGCCAGCAGCTTCACCGGGGGGGCTGAAGATACGCAGTATTTT | CASSFTGGAEDTQYF
TRBJ2-3 | NA | NA | TRBV20-1 | 15 | TGCAGTGCTTCTCCCCTTAGCGAACGCACAGATACGCAGTATTTT | CSASPLSERTDTQYF
TRBJ2-3 | TRBD1 | few | TRBV4-2 | 16 | TGTGCCAGCAGCCTTGGAAGACAGGGTAACACAGATACGCAGTATTTT | CASSLGRQGNTDTQYF
TRBJ2-1 | NA | NA | TRBV2 | 16 | TGTGCCAGCAGTGAAGCGTTGCGGGTAGAATACAATGAGCAGTTCTTC | CASSEALRVEYNEQFF
TRBJ2-1 | NA | few | TRBV24-1 | 16 | TGTGCCACCAGTGATTTTCGCTCGGCTGGGGGGAATGAGCAGTTCTTC | CATSDFRSAGGNEQFF
TRBJ2-2 | NA | NA | TRBV27 | 15 | TGTGCCAGCAGAGGGATAGGGCTTGGCACCGGGGAGCTGTTTTTT | CASRGIGLGTGELFF
TRBJ2-7 | NA | NA | TRBV7-8 | 18 | TGTGCCAGCAGCTTAGATTCAGTGGTGGGGGGGCGCACCTACGAGCAGTACTTC | CASSLDSVVGGRTYEQYF
TRBJ2-7 | NA | NA | TRBV6-5 | 14 | TGTGCCAGCAGTTACGGGGACGGGGACTACGAGCAGTACTTC | CASSYGDGDYEQYF
TRBJ1-5 | NA | few | TRBV6-5 | 19 | TGTGCCAGCAGTTACTCGTTCCGGGACACCGAGAATAGCAATCAGCCCCAGCATTTT | CASSYSFRDTENSNQPQHF
TRBJ1-2 | NA | few | TRBV6-2/TRBV6-3 | 16 | TGTGCCAGCAGTTCTACCCTATCCGGCATTGTCTATGGCTACACCTTC | CASSSTLSGIVYGYTF
TRBJ2-3 | TRBD2 | NA | TRBV24-1 | 14 | TGTGCCACCAGCACCAGCGGGAGTGGGGATACGCAGTATTTT | CATSTSGSGDTQYF
TRBJ2-3 | NA | NA | TRBV11-2 | 15 | TGTGCCAGCAGCTTACAGGGACAAACTGGAGATACGCAGTATTTT | CASSLQGQTGDTQYF
TRBJ2-3 | NA | few | TRBV5-6 | 14 | TGTGCCAGCAGCTTGCCAGGGAGGACAGATACGCAGTATTTT | CASSLPGRTDTQYF
TRBJ2-3 | NA | few | TRBV27 | 15 | TGTGCCAGCAGCTTAGCGGTCCCCACGAGGGATACGCAGTATTTT | CASSLAVPTRDTQYF
TRBJ2-2 | NA | NA | TRBV30 | 16 | TGTGCCTGGAGTGTACTCTCCAGGACAGACACCGGGGAGCTGTTTTTT | CAWSVLSRTDTGELFF